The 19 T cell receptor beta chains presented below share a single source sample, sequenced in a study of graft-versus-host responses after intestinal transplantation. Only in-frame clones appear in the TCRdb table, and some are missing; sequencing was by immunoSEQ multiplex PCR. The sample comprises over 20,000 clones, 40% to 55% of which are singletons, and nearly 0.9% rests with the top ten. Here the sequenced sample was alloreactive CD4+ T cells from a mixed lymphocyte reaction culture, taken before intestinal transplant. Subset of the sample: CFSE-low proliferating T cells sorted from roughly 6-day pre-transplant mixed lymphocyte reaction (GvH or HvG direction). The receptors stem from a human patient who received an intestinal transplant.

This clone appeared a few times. The CDR3 sequence is CASSMQGDYGYTF. As DNA, the CDR3 is TGTGCCAGTAGTATGCAGGGGGACTATGGCTACACCTTC. J is TRBJ1-2 and V is TRBV19; 7 positions match TRBD1. From germline, CDR1 is LNHDA and CDR2 SQIVND (reference sequence). V lost 3 bases to trimming and J lost 3 bases; unmatched junction nucleotides: 1. The CDR3 length is 13 residues.

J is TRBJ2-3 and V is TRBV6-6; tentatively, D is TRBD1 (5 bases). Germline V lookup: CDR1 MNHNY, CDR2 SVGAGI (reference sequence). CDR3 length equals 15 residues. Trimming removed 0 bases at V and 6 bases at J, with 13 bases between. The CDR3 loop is CASSYSGQKSDTQYF. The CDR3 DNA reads TGTGCCAGCAGTTACTCAGGACAAAAGTCGGATACGCAGTATTTT.

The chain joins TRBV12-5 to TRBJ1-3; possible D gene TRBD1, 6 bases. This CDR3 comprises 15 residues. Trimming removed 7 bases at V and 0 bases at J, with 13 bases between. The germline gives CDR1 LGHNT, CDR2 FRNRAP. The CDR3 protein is CASANREFSGNTIYF. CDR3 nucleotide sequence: TGTGCTAGTGCCAACAGGGAGTTCTCTGGAAACACCATATATTTT. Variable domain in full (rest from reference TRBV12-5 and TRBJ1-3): DARVTQTPRHKVTEMGQEVTMRCQPILGHNTVFWYRQTMMQGLELLAYFRNRAPLDDSGMPKDRFSAEMPDATLATLKIQPSEPRDSAVYFCASANREFSGNTIYFGEGSWLTVV.

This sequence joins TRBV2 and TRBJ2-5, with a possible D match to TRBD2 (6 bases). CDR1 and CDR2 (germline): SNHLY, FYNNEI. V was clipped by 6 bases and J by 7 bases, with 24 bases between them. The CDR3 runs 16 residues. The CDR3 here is CASSEHGSSSGGTQYF. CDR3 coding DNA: TGTGCCAGCAGCGAGCACGGCAGTAGCTCCGGGGGGACCCAGTACTTC.

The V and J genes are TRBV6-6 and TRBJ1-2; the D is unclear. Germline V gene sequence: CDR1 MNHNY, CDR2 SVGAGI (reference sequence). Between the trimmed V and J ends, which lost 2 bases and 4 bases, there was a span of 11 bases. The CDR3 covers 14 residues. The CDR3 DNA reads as TGTGCCAGCAGTTACCTGGGAGCTGGCTATGGCTACACCTTC. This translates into CASSYLGAGYGYTF.

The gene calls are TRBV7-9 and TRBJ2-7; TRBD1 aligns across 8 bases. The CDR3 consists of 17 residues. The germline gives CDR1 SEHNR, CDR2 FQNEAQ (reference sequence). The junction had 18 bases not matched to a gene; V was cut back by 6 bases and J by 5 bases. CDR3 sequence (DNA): TGTGCCAGCAGGCCCGGGACAGGAACCATAGTGTTCCACGAGCAGTACTTC. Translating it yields CASRPGTGTIVFHEQYF.

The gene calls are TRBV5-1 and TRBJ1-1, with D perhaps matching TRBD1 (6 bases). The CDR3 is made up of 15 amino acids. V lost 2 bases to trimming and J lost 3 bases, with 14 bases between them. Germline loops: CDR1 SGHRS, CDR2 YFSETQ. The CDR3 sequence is CASSLGGSLYTEAFF. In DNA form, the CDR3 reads TGCGCCAGCAGCTTAGGGGGAAGTCTGTACACTGAAGCTTTCTTT.

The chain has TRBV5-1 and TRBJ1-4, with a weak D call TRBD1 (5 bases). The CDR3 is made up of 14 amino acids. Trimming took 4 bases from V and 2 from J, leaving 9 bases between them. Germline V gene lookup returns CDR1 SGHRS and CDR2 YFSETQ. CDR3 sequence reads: CASSPGGTNEKLFF. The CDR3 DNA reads TGCGCCAGCAGCCCCGGGGGGACTAATGAAAAACTGTTTTTT. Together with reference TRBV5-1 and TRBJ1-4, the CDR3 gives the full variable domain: KAGVTQTPRYLIKTRGQQVTLSCSPISGHRSVSWYQQTPGQGLQFLFEYFSETQRNKGNFPGRFSGRQFSNSRSEMNVSTLELGDSALYLCASSPGGTNEKLFFGSGTQLSVL.

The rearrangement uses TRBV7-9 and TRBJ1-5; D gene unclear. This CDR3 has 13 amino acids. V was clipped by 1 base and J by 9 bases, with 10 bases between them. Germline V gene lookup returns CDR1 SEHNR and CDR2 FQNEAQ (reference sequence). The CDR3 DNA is TGTGCCAGCAGCTTAGTAGTGGCAGGGCCCCAGCATTTT. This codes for CASSLVVAGPQHF.

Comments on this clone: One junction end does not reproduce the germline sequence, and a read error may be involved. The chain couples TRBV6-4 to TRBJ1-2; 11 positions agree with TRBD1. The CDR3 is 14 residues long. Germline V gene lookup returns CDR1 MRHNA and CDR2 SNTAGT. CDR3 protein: CHALDRGPNYGYTF. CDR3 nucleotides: TGCCATGCTTTGGACAGGGGGCCGAACTATGGCTACACCTTC.

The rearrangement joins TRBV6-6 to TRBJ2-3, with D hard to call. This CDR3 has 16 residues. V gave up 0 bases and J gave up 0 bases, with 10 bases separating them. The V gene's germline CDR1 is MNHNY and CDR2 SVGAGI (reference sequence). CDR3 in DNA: TGTGCCAGCAGTTACTCGACGCTAGTGAGCACAGATACGCAGTATTTT. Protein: CASSYSTLVSTDTQYF.

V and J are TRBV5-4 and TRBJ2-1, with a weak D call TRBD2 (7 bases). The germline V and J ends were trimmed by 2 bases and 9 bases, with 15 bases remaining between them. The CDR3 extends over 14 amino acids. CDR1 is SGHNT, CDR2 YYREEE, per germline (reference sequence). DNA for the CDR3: TGTGCCAGCAGCTTCCAGGGGAGGGACATTGAGCAGTTCTTC. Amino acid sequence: CASSFQGRDIEQFF.

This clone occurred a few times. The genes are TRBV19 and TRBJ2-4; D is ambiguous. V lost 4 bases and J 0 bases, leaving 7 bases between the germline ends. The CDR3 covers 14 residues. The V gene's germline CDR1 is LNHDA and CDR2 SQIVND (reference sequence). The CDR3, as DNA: TGTGCCAGTAGTACGGTCGTAGCCAAAAACATTCAGTACTTC. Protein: CASSTVVAKNIQYF.

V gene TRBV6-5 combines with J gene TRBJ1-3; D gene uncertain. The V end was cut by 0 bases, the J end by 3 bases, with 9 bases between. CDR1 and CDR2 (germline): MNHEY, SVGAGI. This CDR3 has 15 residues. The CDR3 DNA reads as TGTGCCAGCAGTTACTCAACGGGAATTGGAAACACCATATATTTT. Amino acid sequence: CASSYSTGIGNTIYF.

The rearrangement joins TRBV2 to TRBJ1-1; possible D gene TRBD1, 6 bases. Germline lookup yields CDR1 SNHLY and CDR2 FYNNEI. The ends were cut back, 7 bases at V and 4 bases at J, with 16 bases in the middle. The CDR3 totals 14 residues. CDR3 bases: TGTGCCAGCACAAAACAGGGAATAGGCACTGAAGCTTTCTTT. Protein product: CASTKQGIGTEAFF.

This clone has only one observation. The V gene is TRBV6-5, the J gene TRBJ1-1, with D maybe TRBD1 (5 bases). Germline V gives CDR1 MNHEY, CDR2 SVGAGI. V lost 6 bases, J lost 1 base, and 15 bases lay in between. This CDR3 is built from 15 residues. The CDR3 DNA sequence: TGTGCCAGCAGAGTTTGGGGGGTCCCGAACACTGAAGCTTTCTTT. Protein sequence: CASRVWGVPNTEAFF.

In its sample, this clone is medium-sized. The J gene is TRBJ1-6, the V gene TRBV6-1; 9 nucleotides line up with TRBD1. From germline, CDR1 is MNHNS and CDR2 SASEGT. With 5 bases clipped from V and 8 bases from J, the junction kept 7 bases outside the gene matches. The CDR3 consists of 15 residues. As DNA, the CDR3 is TGTGCCAGCAGTACCCCGGGACAGGGTTATTCACCCCTCCACTTT. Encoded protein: CASSTPGQGYSPLHF.

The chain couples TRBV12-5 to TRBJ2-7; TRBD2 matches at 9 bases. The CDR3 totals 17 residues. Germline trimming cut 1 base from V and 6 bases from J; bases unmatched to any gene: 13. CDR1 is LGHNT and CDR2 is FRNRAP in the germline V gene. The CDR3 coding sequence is TGTGCTAGTGGTTTGGCTCGTAGTGGGACTAGCTTGGTCGAGCAGTACTTC. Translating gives CASGLARSGTSLVEQYF.

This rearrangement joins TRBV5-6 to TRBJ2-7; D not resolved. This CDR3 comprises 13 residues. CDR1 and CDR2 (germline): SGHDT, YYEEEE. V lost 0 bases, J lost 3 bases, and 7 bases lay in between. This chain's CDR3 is CASSLAGIYEQYF. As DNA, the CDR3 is TGTGCCAGCAGCTTGGCAGGAATCTACGAGCAGTACTTC.